The clone carrying this T cell receptor beta chain was seen many times. Its antigen is not identified. These data come from a study of blood T cells in healthy people across ages. Next came a second PCR, run for about 6 to 12 cycles, which used a sample-barcoded 5' primer along with a J-beta primer mix. All cDNA molecules were each tagged by a template-switch adaptor with 12 random nucleotides. TCRdb used MiXCR to reprocess the 5' RACE reads, holding one entry per CDR3 protein. Among about 720,000 distinct CDR3 sequences listed, approximately 21% were seen once. The CDR3 is 15 residues long. Germline V gene lookup returns CDR1 SGHRS and CDR2 YFSETQ. Trimming cost V 4 bases and J 13 bases; bases outside gene matches: 12. General study results and limits: The study found more naive CD4+ cells and higher diversity in long-lived than aged donors.

The genes are TRBV5-1 and TRBJ1-4; 11 bases match TRBD1. Sequenced sample: blood. This receptor was identified in a man aged 70-80 years in good health. In DNA, the CDR3 is TGCGCCAGCAGCCCCACCGGACAGGGGGCAAGTGGACTGTTTTTT. Translation gives CASSPTGQGASGLFF.